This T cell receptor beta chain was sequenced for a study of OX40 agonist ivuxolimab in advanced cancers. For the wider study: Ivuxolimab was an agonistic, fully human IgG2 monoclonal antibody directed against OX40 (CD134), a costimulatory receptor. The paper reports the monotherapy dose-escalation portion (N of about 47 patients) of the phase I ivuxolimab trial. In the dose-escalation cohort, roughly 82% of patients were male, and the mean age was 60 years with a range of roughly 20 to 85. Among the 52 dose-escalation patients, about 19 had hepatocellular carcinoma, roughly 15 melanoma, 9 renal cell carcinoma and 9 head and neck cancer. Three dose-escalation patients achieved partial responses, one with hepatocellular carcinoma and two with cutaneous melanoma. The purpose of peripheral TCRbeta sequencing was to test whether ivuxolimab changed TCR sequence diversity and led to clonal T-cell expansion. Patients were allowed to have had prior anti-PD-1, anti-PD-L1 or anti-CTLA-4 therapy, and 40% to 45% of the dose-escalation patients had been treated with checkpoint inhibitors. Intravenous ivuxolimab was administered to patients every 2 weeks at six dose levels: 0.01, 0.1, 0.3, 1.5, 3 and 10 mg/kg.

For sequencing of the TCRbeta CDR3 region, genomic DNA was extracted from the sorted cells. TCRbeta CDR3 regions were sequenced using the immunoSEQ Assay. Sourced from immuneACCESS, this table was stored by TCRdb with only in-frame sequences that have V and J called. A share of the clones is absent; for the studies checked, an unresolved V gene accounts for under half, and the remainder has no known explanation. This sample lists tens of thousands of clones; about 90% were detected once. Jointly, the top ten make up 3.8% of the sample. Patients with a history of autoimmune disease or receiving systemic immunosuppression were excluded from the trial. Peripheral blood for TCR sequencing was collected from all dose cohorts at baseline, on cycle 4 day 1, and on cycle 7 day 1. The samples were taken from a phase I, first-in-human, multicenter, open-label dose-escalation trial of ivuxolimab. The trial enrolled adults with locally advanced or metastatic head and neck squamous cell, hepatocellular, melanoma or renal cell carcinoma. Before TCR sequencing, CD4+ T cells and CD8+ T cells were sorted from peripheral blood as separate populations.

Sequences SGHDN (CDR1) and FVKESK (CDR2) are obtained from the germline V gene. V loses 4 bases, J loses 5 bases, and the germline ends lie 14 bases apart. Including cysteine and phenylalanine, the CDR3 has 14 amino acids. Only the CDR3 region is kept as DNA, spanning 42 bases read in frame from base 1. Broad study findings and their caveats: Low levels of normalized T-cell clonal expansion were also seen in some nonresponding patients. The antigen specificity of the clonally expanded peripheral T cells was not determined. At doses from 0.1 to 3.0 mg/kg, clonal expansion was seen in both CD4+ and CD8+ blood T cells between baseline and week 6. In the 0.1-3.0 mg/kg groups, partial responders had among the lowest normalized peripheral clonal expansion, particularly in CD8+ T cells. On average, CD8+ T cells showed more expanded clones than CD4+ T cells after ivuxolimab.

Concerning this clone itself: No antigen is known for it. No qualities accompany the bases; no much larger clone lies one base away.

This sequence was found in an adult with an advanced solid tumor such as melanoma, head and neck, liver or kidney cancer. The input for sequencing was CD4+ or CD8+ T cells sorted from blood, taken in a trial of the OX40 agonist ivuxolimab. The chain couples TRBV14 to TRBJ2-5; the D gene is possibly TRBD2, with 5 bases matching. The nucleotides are TGTGCCAGCAGCCCGCTAGCAGGCCCGGAGACCCAGTACTTC. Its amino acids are CASSPLAGPETQYF.